This TCR beta chain was sequenced in a study of T cells expressing NK-cell markers. This CDR3 is built from 14 residues. CDR1 KGHSH and CDR2 LQKENI come from the germline V gene. TCRdb re-analyzed the 5' RACE reads; it lists each CDR3 protein once, without DNA. With approximately 150,000 distinct CDR3 sequences in the sample, the ten largest clones hold roughly an eighth. Input material: blood T cells: a sorted CD56 or NKG2C T cell subset, CD4+ or CD8+ T cells, or bulk PBMC T cells (not recorded which). The chain uses TRBV18 and TRBJ2-7. The TCR originated in a man between 18 and 35 years old in good health. CDR3 sequence: CASSRPDGSYEQYF. Looking up the rest from reference TRBV18 and TRBJ2-7 gives the full variable domain: NAGVMQNPRHLVRRRGQEARLRCSPMKGHSHVYWYRQLPEEGLKFMVYLQKENIIDESGMPKERFSAEFPKEGPSILRIQQVVRGDSAAYFCASSRPDGSYEQYFGPGTRLTVT.